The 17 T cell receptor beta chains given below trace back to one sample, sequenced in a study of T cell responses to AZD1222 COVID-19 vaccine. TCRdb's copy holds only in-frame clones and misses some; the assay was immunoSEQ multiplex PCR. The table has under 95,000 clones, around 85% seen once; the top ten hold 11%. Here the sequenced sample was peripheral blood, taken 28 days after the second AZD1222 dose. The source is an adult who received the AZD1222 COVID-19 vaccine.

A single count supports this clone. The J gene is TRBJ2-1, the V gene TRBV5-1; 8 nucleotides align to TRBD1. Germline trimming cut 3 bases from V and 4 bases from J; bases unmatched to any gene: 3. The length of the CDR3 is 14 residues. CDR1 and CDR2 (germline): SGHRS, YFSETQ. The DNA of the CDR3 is TGCGCCAGCAGCTCTGGACAGGGTTACAATGAGCAGTTCTTC. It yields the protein CASSSGQGYNEQFF. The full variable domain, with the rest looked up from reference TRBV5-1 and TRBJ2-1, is KAGVTQTPRYLIKTRGQQVTLSCSPISGHRSVSWYQQTPGQGLQFLFEYFSETQRNKGNFPGRFSGRQFSNSRSEMNVSTLELGDSALYLCASSSGQGYNEQFFGPGTRLTVL.

The CDR3 DNA reads as TGTGCCAGCAGCGTAGGTGTACAGGGGGCGCGAGAGCAGTACTTC. Its protein product is CASSVGVQGAREQYF. This chain uses TRBV9 with TRBJ2-7; 9 bases map to TRBD1. J lost 7 bases, V lost 0 bases, and 8 bases had no gene match. Germline V gene data show CDR1 as SGDLS and CDR2 as YYNGEE. The CDR3 is 15 amino acids.

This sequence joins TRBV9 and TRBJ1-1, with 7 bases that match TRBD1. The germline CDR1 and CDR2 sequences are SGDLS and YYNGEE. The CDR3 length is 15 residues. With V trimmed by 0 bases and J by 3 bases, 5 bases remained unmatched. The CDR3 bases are TGTGCCAGCAGCGTAGCCGAGGGGACAGACACTGAAGCTTTCTTT. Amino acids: CASSVAEGTDTEAFF.

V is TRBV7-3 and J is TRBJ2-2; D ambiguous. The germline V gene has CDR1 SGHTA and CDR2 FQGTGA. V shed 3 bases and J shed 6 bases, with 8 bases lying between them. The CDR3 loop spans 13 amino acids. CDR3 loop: CASSFLGAGELFF. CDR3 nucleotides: TGTGCCAGCAGCTTTCTCGGCGCCGGGGAGCTGTTTTTT.

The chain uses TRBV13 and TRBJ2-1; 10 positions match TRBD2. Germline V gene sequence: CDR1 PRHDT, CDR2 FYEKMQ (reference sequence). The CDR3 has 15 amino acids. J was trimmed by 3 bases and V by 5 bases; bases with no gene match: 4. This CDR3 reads CASSQTSGDYNEQFF. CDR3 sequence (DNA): TGTGCCAGCAGCCAAACTAGCGGGGACTACAATGAGCAGTTCTTC.

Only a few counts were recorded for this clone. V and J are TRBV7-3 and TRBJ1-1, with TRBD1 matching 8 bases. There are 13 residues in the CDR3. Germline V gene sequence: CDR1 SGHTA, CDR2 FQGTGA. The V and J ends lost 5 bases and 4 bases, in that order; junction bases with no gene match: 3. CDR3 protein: CASSPTGGTEAFF. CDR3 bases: TGTGCCAGCAGCCCCACAGGGGGCACTGAAGCTTTCTTT.

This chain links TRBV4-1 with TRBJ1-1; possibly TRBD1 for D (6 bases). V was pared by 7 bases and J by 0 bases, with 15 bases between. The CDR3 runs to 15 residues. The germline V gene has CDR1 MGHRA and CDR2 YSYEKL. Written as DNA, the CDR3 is TGCGCCAGCATCCCAAGGACAGCATTGAACACTGAAGCTTTCTTT. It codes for CASIPRTALNTEAFF.

Here the CDR3 reads CASSIYRTSTYEQYF. The CDR3 region has the DNA TGTGCCAGTAGTATATACAGGACGTCAACCTACGAGCAGTACTTC. V is TRBV19 and J is TRBJ2-7, with TRBD1 as a possible D gene (5 bases). Trimming pared 2 bases from V and 2 bases from J, leaving 13 bases between. The CDR3 spans 15 residues. CDR1 is LNHDA and CDR2 is SQIVND in the germline V gene (reference sequence). Supplemented by reference TRBV19 and TRBJ2-7, the full variable domain reads DGGITQSPKYLFRKEGQNVTLSCEQNLNHDAMYWYRQDPGQGLRLIYYSQIVNDFQKGDIAEGYSVSREKKESFPLTVTSAQKNPTAFYLCASSIYRTSTYEQYFGPGTRLTVT.

CDR3 bases: TGTGCCAGCAGCGCGGGGACAGCCTCCGGTGAGCAGTACTTC. Its translation is CASSAGTASGEQYF. The chain recombines TRBV7-2 with TRBJ2-7; D possibly corresponds to TRBD1 (7 bases). The CDR3 is 14 residues long. Trimming shortened V by 5 bases and J by 7 bases, and 18 bases separated the two germline ends. CDR1 is SGHTA and CDR2 is FQGNSA in the germline V gene.

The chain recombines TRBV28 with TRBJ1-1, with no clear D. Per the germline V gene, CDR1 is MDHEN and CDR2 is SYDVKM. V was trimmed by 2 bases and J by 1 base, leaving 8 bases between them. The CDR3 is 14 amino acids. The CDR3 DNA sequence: TGTGCCAGCAGTTTAATCCCCCGGAACACTGAAGCTTTCTTT. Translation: CASSLIPRNTEAFF.

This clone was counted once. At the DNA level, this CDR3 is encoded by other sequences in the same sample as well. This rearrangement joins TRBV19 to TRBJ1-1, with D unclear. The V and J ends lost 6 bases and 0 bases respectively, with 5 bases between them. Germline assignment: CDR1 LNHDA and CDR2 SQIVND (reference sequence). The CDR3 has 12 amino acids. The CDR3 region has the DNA TGTGCCAGTAGGACGCTGAACACTGAAGCTTTCTTT. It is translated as CASRTLNTEAFF.

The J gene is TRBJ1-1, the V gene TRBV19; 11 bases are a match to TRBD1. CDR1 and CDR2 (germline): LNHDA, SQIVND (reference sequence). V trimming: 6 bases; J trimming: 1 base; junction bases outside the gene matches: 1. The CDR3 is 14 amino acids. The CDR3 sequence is CASRGTGGNTEAFF. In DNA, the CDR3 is TGTGCCAGTAGGGGGACAGGGGGGAACACTGAAGCTTTCTTT.

CDR3 bases: TGTGCCAGCAGCGGGGGCCTTACCTACGAGCAGTACTTC. Translation gives CASSGGLTYEQYF. The chain recombines TRBV2 with TRBJ2-7; either TRBD1 or TRBD2 may fit D (6 bases each). Germline lookup yields CDR1 SNHLY and CDR2 FYNNEI. The ends were cut back, 6 bases at V and 2 bases at J, with 11 bases in the middle. This CDR3 region has 13 residues.

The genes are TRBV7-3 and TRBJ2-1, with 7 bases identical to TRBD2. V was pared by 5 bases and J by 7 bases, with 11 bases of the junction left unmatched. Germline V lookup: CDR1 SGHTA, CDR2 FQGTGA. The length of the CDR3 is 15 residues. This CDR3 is CASSGPAGHGNEQFF. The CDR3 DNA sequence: TGTGCCAGCAGCGGCCCAGCGGGGCATGGGAATGAGCAGTTCTTC.

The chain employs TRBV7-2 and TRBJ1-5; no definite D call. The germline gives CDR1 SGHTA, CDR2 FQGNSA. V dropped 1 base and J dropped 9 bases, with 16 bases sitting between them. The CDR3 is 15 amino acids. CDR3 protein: CASSLGVLSMTPQHF. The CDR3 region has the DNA TGTGCCAGCAGCTTAGGGGTCCTTTCTATGACGCCCCAGCATTTT.

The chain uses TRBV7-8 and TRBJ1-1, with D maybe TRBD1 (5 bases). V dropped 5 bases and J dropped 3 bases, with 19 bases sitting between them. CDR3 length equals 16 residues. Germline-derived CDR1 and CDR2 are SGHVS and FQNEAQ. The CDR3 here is CASSPSSDIWDTEAFF. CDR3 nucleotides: TGTGCCAGCAGCCCCAGCTCGGACATTTGGGACACTGAAGCTTTCTTT.

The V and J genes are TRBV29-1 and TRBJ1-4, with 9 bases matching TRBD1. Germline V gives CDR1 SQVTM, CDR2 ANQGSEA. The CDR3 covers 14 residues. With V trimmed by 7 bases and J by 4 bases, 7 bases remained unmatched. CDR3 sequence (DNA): TGCAGCGCCGGGGACAGGGTGGATAATGAAAAACTGTTTTTT. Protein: CSAGDRVDNEKLFF.